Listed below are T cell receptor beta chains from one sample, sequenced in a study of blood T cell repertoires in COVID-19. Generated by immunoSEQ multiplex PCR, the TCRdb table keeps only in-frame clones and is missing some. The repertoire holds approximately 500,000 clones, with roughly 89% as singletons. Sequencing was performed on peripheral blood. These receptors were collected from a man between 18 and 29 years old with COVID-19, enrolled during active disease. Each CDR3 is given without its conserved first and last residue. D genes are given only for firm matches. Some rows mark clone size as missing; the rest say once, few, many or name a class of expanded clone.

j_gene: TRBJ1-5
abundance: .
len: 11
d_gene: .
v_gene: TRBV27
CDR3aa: ASSWGQGQPQH

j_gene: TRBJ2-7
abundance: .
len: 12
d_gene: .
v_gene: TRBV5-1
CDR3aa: ASSGNRATGEQY

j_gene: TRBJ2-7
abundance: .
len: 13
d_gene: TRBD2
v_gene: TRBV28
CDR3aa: ASSRRTSGTYEQY

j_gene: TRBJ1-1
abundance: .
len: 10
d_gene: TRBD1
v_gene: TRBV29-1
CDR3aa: SVDRVNTEAF

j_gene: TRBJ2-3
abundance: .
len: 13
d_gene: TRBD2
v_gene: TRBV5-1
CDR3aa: ASNFERGQSDTQY

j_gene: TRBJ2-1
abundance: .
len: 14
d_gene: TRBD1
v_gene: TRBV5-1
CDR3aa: ASSLGAGGSYNEQF

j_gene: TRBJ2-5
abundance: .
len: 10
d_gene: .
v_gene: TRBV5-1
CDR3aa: ASSFLQETQY

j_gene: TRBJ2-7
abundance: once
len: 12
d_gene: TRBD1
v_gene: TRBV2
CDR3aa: ASSVRQGAHEQY

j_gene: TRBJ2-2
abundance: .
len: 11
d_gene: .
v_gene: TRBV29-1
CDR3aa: SVPRENTGELF

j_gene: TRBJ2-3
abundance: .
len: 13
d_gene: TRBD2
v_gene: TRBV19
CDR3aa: ASSSTSGSMDTQY

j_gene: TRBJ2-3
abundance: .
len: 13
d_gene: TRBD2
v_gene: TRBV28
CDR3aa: ASSLLAGGADTQY

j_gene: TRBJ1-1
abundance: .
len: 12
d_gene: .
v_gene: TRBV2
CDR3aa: ASSVLFRNTEAF

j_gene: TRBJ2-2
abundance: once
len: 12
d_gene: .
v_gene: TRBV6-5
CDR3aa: ASSRTVNTGELF

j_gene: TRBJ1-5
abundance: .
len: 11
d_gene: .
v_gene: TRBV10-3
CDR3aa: AISESGDQPQH

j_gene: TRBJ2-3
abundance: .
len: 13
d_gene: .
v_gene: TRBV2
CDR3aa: ATDRDYDTTDTQY

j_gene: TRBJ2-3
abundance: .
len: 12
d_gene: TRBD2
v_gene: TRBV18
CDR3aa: ASSPGTSPDTQY

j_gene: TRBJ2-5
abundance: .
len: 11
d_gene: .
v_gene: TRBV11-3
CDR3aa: ASSLGGLETQY

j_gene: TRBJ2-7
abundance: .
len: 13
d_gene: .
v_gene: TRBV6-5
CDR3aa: ASSYSAPSPYEQY

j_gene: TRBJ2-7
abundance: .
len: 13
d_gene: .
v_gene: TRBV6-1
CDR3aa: ASSEAPQLHREQY

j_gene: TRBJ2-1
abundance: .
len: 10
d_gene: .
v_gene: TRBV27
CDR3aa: ASSFGEGEQF

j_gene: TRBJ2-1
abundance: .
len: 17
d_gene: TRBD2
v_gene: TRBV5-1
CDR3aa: ASSLEGLAGGPSYNEQF

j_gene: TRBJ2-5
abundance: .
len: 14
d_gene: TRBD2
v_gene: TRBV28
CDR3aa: ASSFLPRGGQETQY

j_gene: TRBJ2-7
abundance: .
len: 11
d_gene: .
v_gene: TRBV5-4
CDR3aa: ASSLQGSYEQY

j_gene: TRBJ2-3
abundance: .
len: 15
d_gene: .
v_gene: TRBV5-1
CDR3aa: ASSKGTPQPPTDTQY

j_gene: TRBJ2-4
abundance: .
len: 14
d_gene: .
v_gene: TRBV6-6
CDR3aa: ASSGIGGRAKNIQY

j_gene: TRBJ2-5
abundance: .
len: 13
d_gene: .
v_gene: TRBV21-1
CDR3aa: ASRNPGARRETQY

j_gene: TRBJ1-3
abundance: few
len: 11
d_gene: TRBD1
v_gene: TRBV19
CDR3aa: ASSGTAGNTIY

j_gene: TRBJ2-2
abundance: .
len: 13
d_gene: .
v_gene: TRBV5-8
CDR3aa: ASSLDGTNTGELF

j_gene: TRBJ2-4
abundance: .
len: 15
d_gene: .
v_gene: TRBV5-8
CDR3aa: ASSVLQALWAKNIQY

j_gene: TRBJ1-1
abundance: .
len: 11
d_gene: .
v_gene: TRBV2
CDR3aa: ASSEGGETEAF

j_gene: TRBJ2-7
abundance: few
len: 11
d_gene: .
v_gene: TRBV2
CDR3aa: ASKVGSSYEQY

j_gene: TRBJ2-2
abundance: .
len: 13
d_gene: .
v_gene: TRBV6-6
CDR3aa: ASSYSIGSGGELF

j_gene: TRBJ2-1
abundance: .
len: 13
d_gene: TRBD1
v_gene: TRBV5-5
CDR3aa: ASRSQGALSNEQF

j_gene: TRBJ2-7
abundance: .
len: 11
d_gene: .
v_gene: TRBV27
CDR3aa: ASSLGQTYEQY

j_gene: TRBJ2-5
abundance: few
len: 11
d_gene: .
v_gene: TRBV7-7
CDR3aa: ASSLWGVETQY

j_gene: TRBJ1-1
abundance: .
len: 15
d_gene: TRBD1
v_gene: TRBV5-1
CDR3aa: ASSFRGQGRMNTEAF

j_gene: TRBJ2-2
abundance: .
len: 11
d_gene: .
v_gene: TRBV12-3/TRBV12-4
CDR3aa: ASSSMNTGELF

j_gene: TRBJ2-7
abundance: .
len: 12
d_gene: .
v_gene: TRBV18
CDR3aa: ASSPAGAGYEQY

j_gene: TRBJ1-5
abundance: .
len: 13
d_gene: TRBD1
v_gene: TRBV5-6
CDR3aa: ASSLGGRGDQPQH

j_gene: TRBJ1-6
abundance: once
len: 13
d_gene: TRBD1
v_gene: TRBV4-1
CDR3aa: ASSQNGQVRSPLH

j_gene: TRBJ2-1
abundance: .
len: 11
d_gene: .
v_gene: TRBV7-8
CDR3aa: ASTYLDSGEQF

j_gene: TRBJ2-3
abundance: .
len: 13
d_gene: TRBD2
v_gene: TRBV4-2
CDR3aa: ASSLGGALTDTQY